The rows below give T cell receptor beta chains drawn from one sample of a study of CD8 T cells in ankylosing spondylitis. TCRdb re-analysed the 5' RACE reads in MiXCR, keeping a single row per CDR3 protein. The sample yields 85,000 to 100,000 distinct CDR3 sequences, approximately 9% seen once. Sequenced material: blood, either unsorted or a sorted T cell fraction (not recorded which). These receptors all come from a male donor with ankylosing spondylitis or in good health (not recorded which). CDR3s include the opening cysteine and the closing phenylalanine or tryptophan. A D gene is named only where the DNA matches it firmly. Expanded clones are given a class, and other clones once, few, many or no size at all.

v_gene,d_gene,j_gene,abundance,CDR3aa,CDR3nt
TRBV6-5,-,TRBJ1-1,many,CASSYSKRLGTEAFF,TGTGCCAGCAGTTACTCGAAGAGGCTGGGCACTGAAGCTTTCTTT
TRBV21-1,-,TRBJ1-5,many,CASSKGPSLSNQPQHF,TGTGCCAGCAGCAAAGGTCCCTCACTGAGCAATCAGCCCCAGCATTTT
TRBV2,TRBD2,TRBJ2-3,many,CASVGTSGVTDTQYF,TGTGCCAGCGTCGGGACTAGCGGGGTCACAGATACGCAGTATTTT
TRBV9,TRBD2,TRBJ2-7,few,CASSASGVYGEQYF,TGTGCCAGCAGCGCAAGCGGGGTCTATGGCGAGCAGTACTTC
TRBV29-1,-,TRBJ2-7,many,CSVEDLPSEQYF,TGCAGCGTTGAAGATCTTCCTAGCGAGCAGTACTTC
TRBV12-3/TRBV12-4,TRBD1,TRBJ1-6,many,CASSLGQGNSPLHF,TGTGCCAGCAGCTTGGGACAGGGGAATTCACCCCTCCACTTT
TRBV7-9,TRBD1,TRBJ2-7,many,CASSPPGGQGAVHEQYF,TGTGCCAGCAGTCCGCCCGGAGGGCAGGGGGCCGTCCACGAGCAGTACTTC
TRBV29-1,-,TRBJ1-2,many,CSVGGDVGYGYTF,TGCAGCGTTGGAGGGGATGTGGGGTATGGCTACACCTTC
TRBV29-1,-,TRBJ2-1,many,CSVEWVVGEQFF,TGCAGCGTTGAATGGGTCGTAGGAGAGCAGTTCTTC
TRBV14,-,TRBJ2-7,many,CASSQGTFTYEQYF,TGTGCCAGCAGCCAAGGGACTTTTACCTACGAGCAGTACTTC
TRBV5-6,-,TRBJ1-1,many,CASSLVGRAEGTTEAFF,TGTGCCAGCAGCTTGGTCGGCAGGGCAGAAGGAACCACTGAAGCTTTCTTT
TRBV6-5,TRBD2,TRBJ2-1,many,CASSYTSGGHSYNEQFF,TGTGCCAGCAGTTATACTAGCGGGGGCCACTCCTACAATGAGCAGTTCTTC
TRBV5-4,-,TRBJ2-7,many,CASSLSGEDEQYF,TGTGCCAGCAGCTTATCGGGAGAGGACGAGCAGTACTTC
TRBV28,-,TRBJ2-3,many,CASSLWAPRGGGGTDTQYF,TGTGCCAGCAGTTTATGGGCCCCTCGTGGAGGGGGCGGGACAGATACGCAGTATTTT
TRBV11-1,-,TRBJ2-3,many,CASSLGPETDTQYF,TGTGCCAGCAGCTTAGGGCCAGAGACAGATACGCAGTATTTT
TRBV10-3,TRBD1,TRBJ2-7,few,CAISESGAGGSYEQYF,TGTGCCATCAGTGAGTCGGGGGCAGGGGGATCCTACGAGCAGTACTTC
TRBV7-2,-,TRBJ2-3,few,CASSLTVANTDTQYF,TGTGCCAGCAGCTTAACAGTTGCAAACACAGATACGCAGTATTTT
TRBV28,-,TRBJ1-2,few,CASSLPLPGDGYGYTF,TGTGCCAGCAGTTTGCCCCTCCCAGGGGACGGCTATGGCTACACCTTC
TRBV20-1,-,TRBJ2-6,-,CSASRSGDASSGANVLTF,TGCAGTGCTAGTAGATCCGGAGACGCAAGCTCTGGGGCCAACGTCCTGACTTTC
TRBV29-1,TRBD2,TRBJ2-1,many,CSVERLANNEQFF,TGCAGCGTTGAGAGACTAGCAAACAATGAGCAGTTCTTC
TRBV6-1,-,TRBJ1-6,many,CASSETTAGHSPLHF,TGTGCCAGCAGTGAAACGACAGCCGGGCATTCACCCCTCCACTTT
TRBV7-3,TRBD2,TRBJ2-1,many,CASSFTGTSGVNEQFF,TGTGCCAGCAGCTTTACCGGGACTAGCGGGGTTAATGAGCAGTTCTTC
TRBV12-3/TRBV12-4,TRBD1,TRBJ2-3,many,CASAGQGTDTQYF,TGTGCCAGCGCCGGACAGGGGACAGATACGCAGTATTTT
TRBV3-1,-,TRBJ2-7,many,CASSQVAYEQYF,TGTGCCAGCAGCCAAGTCGCGTACGAGCAGTACTTC
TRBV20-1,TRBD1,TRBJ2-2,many,CSARDTGTGDTGELFF,TGCAGTGCTAGAGATACCGGGACAGGGGACACCGGGGAGCTGTTTTTT
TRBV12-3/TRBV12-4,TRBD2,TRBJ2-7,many,CASSSTGLAGGNLAYF,TGTGCCAGCAGTTCCACGGGACTAGCGGGGGGGAATTTGGCGTACTTC
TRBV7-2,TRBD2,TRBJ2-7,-,CASRAGTSGVPQYF,TGTGCCAGCAGAGCCGGGACTAGCGGGGTACCGCAGTACTTC
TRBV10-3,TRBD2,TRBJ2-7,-,CAIKNGLAGVGEQYF,TGTGCCATCAAGAACGGACTAGCGGGTGTGGGCGAGCAGTACTTC
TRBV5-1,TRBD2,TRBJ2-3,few,CASISGLAGDADTQYF,TGCGCCAGCATCTCGGGACTAGCGGGGGACGCAGATACGCAGTATTTT
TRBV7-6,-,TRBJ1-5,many,CASSLRTARPQPQHF,TGTGCCAGCAGCTTAAGGACAGCAAGACCCCAGCCCCAGCATTTT
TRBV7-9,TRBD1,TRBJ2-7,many,CASSAGTGGNGLITYEQYF,TGTGCCAGCAGCGCCGGGACAGGGGGCAATGGCCTAATAACCTACGAGCAGTACTTC
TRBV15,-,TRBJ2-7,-,CATSPEGNYKQYF,TGTGCCACCAGCCCAGAAGGGAACTACAAGCAGTACTTC
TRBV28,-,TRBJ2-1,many,CASSLWQYNEQFF,TGTGCCAGCAGTTTATGGCAGTACAATGAGCAGTTCTTC
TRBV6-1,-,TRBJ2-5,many,CASSTNEGRAETQYF,TGTGCCAGCAGTACCAACGAGGGGCGCGCGGAGACCCAGTACTTC
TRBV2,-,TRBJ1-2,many,CASTTPIKKQANYGYTF,TGTGCCAGCACAACACCCATAAAGAAGCAAGCTAACTATGGCTACACCTTC
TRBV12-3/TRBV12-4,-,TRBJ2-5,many,CASSPRVRQETQYF,TGTGCCAGCAGCCCTCGGGTGCGCCAAGAGACCCAGTACTTC
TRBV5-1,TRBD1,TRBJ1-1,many,CASSLVEGARSEAFF,TGCGCCAGCAGCTTGGTGGAGGGGGCGCGCTCTGAAGCTTTCTTT
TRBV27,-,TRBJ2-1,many,CASTRTIPDNEQFF,TGTGCCAGCACACGGACAATTCCAGACAATGAGCAGTTCTTC
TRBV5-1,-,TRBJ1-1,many,CASSLGLLDTEAFF,TGCGCCAGCAGCTTGGGGTTGTTGGACACTGAAGCTTTCTTT
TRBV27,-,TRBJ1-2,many,CASSVWASRSNYGYTF,TGTGCCAGCAGCGTGTGGGCGTCCCGATCTAACTATGGCTACACCTTC
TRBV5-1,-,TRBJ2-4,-,CASSLTSDRRINIQYF,TGCGCCAGCAGTTTAACTTCGGACAGAAGGATCAACATTCAGTACTTC
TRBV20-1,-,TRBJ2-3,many,CSARAGNTDTQYF,TGCAGTGCTAGAGCTGGCAACACAGATACGCAGTATTTT
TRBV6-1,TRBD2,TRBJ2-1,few,CVSSMTSGVNYNEQFF,TGTGTCAGCAGCATGACTAGCGGGGTTAACTACAATGAGCAGTTCTTC
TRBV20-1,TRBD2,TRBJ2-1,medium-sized,CSARDAAGDNNEQFF,TGCAGTGCTAGAGATGCAGCGGGGGACAACAATGAGCAGTTCTTC
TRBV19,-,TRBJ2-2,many,CASKPLADWATGELFF,TGTGCCAGTAAGCCCCTGGCGGACTGGGCCACCGGGGAGCTGTTTTTT
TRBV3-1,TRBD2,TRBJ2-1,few,CASSQVSGGSYNEQFF,TGTGCCAGCAGCCAAGTTAGCGGGGGGTCCTACAATGAGCAGTTCTTC
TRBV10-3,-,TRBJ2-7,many,CAVSPGYEQYF,TGTGCCGTCAGTCCGGGGTACGAGCAGTACTTC
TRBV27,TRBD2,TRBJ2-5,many,CASSSGLAGRETQYF,TGTGCCAGCAGTTCCGGACTAGCGGGGAGGGAGACCCAGTACTTC